This T cell receptor (beta chain) was observed in a study of shared clonotypes between healthy human individuals (dated by TCRdb to 2020 to 2022). At the level of the whole study: A few men and two women, aged 18 to 49 years, made up the cohort. Each donor's leukapheresis produced roughly between roughly 0.9 and 8.9 billion PBMCs. Different laboratories and diverse techniques were used to prepare libraries and sequence TCR repertoires, to increase sequencing depth and limit assay-specific biases. For each donor, CD4 naive and CD4 memory were each given three plates, CD8 naive was given two plates, and CD8 memory was given one plate. Blood TCR repertoires of five healthy adults were deeply sequenced to estimate repertoire size and the extent of clonotype sharing between individuals.

This clone was seen a handful of times. Its antigen specificity is not known. Base quality data are lacking; no much larger clone is found one base away. Using the deep immunoSEQ assay, TCR CDR3 regions were amplified from genomic DNA by multiplex PCR. Extracted genomic DNA from each cell subset was spread evenly across all wells of several immunoSEQ 96-well plates, with each plate serving as a replicate. For sorted subsets, each replicate PCR was loaded with approximately 190 ng genomic DNA, equivalent to approximately 27,000 T cell genomes. Purified libraries were measured with a Qubit 3.0 fluorometer, size-checked on a Bioanalyzer 2100, and measured again with the KAPA Library Quantification kit. Each immunoSEQ 96-well plate was sequenced on its own single-read 150-cycle Illumina NextSeq 550 flow cell. The source study handled its data this way. Because the immunoSEQ output held only junctional sequences and lacked quality scores, the filtering could not match the filtering applied to full-length reads. Sequences were annotated with PyIR, a Python wrapper for IgBLAST v1.9, and V/J genes and CDR3 were assigned using IMGT germline references. Reads with weak V/J assignments (E-value above 1e-6), missing CDR3, stop codons, out-of-frame junctions, or ambiguous translated residues were removed. V3J clonotypes were defined by identical inferred V gene, J gene, and CDR3 amino acid sequence. Percentage overlap between repertoires was calculated by dividing the number of shared unique clonotypes by the size of the smaller repertoire. Repertoire richness was assessed with RTK rarefaction, the Chao1 estimator, and Recon v2.1 estimates of unobserved clonotypes. OLGA was used to compute generation probabilities for all TCRbeta clonotypes that the gDNA method yielded from a handful of donors. Drawn from immuneACCESS, this table holds only the in-frame rearrangements with V and J called that TCRdb kept. Clones are partly lost; checked studies trace under half to an unresolved V gene and leave the rest unexplained. The V and J calls and clone size are taken from that table; D and trimming were inferred from the DNA. In this sample the table shows about 2.1 million clones, around 95% of which occur a single time. The top ten constitute about 1.7% of the sample.

CD8 naive samples were CD45RO-negative cells positively selected for CCR7, giving a CD45RA+CCR7+ population that excluded TemRA cells. Healthy HIV-negative adults with no recently reported acute infections or vaccinations were included as donors. Every donor was a Caucasian adult residing in Nashville, Tennessee, USA. Blood was obtained by leukapheresis, after which PBMCs were separated by Ficoll-Histopaque density gradient centrifugation and cryopreserved in liquid nitrogen vapor phase. Analytical flow cytometry was used to check the purity and quantity of each magnetically sorted T cell population. Genomic DNA was isolated from each sorted fraction and quantified by UV absorbance on a Nanodrop 2000c. What the study reported, not specific to this receptor: Incomplete sequencing was indicated by rarefaction of sorted-subset datasets, despite the large sequencing depth. Pairwise subsampling led to the expectation that sequencing depth would affect the degree of clonotype sharing among donors. Estimated clonotype richness was generally larger for naive than for memory subsets. Clonotypes shared by all four sorted-subset donors showed higher generation probabilities than non-shared clonotypes. Because the study included only a small number of donors, the genetic and exposure-history diversity represented was limited. Sampling was restricted to blood, and TCR repertoires in tissue are likely to differ from TCR repertoires in blood. Approximately 5% of naive CD4, 3.5% of naive CD8, 2.3% of memory CD4, and about 0.4% of memory CD8 clonotypes were shared across several donors.

The junction shows trimming of 3 bases on V and 1 base on J, plus 6 bases between the germline ends. The CDR3 contains 12 residues, cysteine and phenylalanine counted. Kept here is only the CDR3 DNA, which spans 36 bases and is read in frame from base 1. CDR1 and CDR2 (SQVTM, ANQGSEA) derive from the germline V gene. The source is a man younger than 35 in good health. Some clones in this sample may be carry-over from other donors' samples. The rearrangement joined TRBV29-1 to TRBJ1-1, with the D gene not clear enough to name. The sample consisted of naive CD8+ T cells from PBMCs. The cell subset or site tag for this specimen amounts to: CD45RA+CCR7+. The DNA sequence reads TGCAGCGTTGAGTCACCGAACACTGAAGCTTTCTTT. Its coded protein is CSVESPNTEAFF.